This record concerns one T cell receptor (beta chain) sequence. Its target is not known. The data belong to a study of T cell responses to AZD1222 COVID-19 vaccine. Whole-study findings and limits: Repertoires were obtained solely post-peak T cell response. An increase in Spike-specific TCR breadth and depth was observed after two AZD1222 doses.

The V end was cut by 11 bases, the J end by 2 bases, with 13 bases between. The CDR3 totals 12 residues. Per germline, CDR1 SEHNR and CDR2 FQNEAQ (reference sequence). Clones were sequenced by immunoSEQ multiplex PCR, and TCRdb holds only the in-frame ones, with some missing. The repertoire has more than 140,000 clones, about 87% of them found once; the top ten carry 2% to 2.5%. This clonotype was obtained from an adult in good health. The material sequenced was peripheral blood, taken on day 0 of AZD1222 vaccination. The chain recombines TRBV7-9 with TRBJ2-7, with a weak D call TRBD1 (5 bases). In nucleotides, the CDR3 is TGTGCCGGACACACGCGCGCCTACGAGCAGTACTTC. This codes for CAGHTRAYEQYF.